This T cell receptor beta chain was captured by sequencing in a study of T cells in Graves' hyperthyroidism and ophthalmopathy. Study context: Peripheral blood was secured at the point of initial diagnosis, before any treatment.

Researchers amplified the TCR beta CDR3 regions from RNA transcripts. The TCR CDR3 first-round RT-PCR relied on the HTBI primer set. TCRdb reprocessed the multiplex PCR reads with MiXCR, giving one entry per CDR3 protein. The table includes approximately 520,000 distinct CDR3 sequences, less than 25% detected once. Germline lookup yields CDR1 SGHAT and CDR2 FQDESV (reference sequence). This CDR3 is built from 16 residues. Trimming took 4 bases from V and 1 from J, leaving 16 bases between them. Researchers barred patients who had uncontrolled infection, other autoimmune disease, pregnancy or lactation. The source of the PBMCs was roughly 10 ml of fresh peripheral blood.

The chain uses TRBV11-1 and TRBJ1-1; D is unclear. Sequencing was performed on blood. The sequence came from a woman aged 25 to 45 with Graves' ophthalmopathy. The CDR3 loop reads CASSSHLNSPNTEAFF. CDR3 DNA: TGTGCCAGCAGCTCCCACCTGAATTCCCCGAACACTGAAGCTTTCTTT.